This T cell receptor beta chain was obtained from a study of blood T cells in healthy people across ages. Study details: Template switching picked up about one barcoded beta molecule for each two T cells. Study conclusions and caveats: Age showed a roughly linear inverse relationship with TCR beta diversity per million T cells.

Comments on this clonotype: Antigen: not known. At one end the junction does not follow the germline gene, possibly because of a read error.

The total RNA that was extracted per sample amounted to at least 5.5 micrograms. Using a J-beta primer mix together with a sample-barcoded 5' primer, a second PCR was run for about 7 to 12 cycles. TCRdb re-derived calls from the 5' RACE reads in MiXCR, one entry per CDR3 protein. The sample lists roughly 1.7 million distinct CDR3 sequences, 30% to 35% occurring once. The source material was blood. The receptor was derived from a woman aged 30 to 39 in good health.

This CDR3 reads CASGGPGAGANNSPLHF. CDR3 bases: TGTGCCAGCGGGGGACCGGGGGCCGGTGCAAATAATTCGCCCCTCCACTTT. The chain joins TRBV6-1 to TRBJ1-6; D perhaps matches TRBD1 (6 bases). CDR3 length equals 17 residues. The V gene's germline CDR1 is MNHNS and CDR2 SASEGT.